The rows below give T cell receptor beta chains drawn from one sample of a study of molecular identifiers for immune sequencing clone quantification. TCRdb re-analysed the PCR reads in MiXCR, keeping a single row per CDR3 protein. The sample consists of some 320,000 distinct CDR3 sequences, roughly 24% of them appearing once. The sequenced sample consisted of naive CD8+ T cells from blood, with Jurkat cell RNA spiked in. Source of these receptors: a human donor in good health. Some libraries in this study had Jurkat cell RNA spiked in. Each CDR3 is given with its conserved first and last residue. A D gene is named only where the DNA matches it firmly. Clone size is given for some rows only: seen once, a few or many times, or a class if the clone is expanded.

d_gene,j_gene,len,v_gene,abundance,CDR3nt,CDR3aa
.,TRBJ2-4,12,TRBV7-9,.,TGTGCCAGCAGCTTTGGGGAAAACATTCAGTACTTC,CASSFGENIQYF
.,TRBJ2-1,13,TRBV19,many,TGTGCCAGTAGTATGATTGCGCTGAATGAGCAGTTCTTC,CASSMIALNEQFF
.,TRBJ1-5,13,TRBV6-4,few,TGTGCCAGCAGTGAGTCCGAGGGACAGCCCCAGCATTTT,CASSESEGQPQHF
.,TRBJ2-3,14,TRBV7-9,.,TGTGCCAGCAGCTCTTCTGGGGGGCCGGATACGCAGTGTTTT,CASSSSGGPDTQCF
.,TRBJ2-7,14,TRBV28,few,TGTGCCAGCAGTACTTTAGTTGCCCCCTACGAGCAGTACTTC,CASSTLVAPYEQYF
TRBD2,TRBJ2-5,15,TRBV10-3,few,TGTGCCATCAGTGATGGGACTAGCCTCCAAGAGACCCAGTACTTC,CAISDGTSLQETQYF
.,TRBJ2-1,16,TRBV28,.,TGTGCCAGCAGTCCCCTCACGGTTAGCTCCTACAATGAGCAGTTCTTC,CASSPLTVSSYNEQFF
.,TRBJ1-3,13,TRBV11-2,few,TGTGCCAGCAGCCCCCCCGCTGGAAACACCATATATTTT,CASSPPAGNTIYF
.,TRBJ2-1,14,TRBV7-2,many,TGTGCCAGCAGCTCGGACCTTACTGGGCATGAGCAGTTCTTC,CASSSDLTGHEQFF
.,TRBJ2-1,16,TRBV12-3/TRBV12-4,.,TGTGCCAGCGGGGCGAGCGGACAGACCAACTACAATGAGCAGTTCTTC,CASGASGQTNYNEQFF
TRBD1,TRBJ1-5,18,TRBV4-3,few,TGCGCCAGCAGCCAAGAAGCATTTTTCCGGGACAGGGATCAGCCCCAGCATTTT,CASSQEAFFRDRDQPQHF
.,TRBJ2-3,16,TRBV27,few,TGTGCCAGCAGTTCGGGGGTGGGGCAGGACACAGATACGCAGTATTTT,CASSSGVGQDTDTQYF
.,TRBJ1-1,12,TRBV6-6,many,TGTGCCAGCAGTCCGAGGGTCACTGAAGCTTTCTTT,CASSPRVTEAFF
TRBD2,TRBJ2-5,13,TRBV20-1,many,TGCAGTGCCACGACTAGCGGCCAAGAGACCCAGTACTTC,CSATTSGQETQYF
.,TRBJ2-7,15,TRBV19,.,TGTGCCAGTAGCCCCGGCTCCCAATTTACGTACGAGCAGTACTTC,CASSPGSQFTYEQYF
.,TRBJ1-1,14,TRBV20-1,.,TGCAGTGCTAGGGGGGAAAGTTTTCTGGCTGAAGCTTTCTTT,CSARGESFLAEAFF
.,TRBJ2-1,18,TRBV19,.,TGTGCCAGTAGTATAGACTTTCAGGGCCCAAGCTCCTACAATGAGCAGTTCTTC,CASSIDFQGPSSYNEQFF
.,TRBJ2-5,19,TRBV12-3/TRBV12-4,.,TGTGCCAGCAGTTTAGCGGGAATGGGTAGCAGTCCGGAGGGAGAGACCCAGTACTTC,CASSLAGMGSSPEGETQYF
.,TRBJ2-5,15,TRBV6-5,few,TGTGCCAGCAGTCCCACGGCGGAGCTACAAGAGACCCAGTACTTC,CASSPTAELQETQYF
TRBD2,TRBJ2-7,16,TRBV25-1,few,TGTGCCAGCAGTGACACCCTTGGGCGGGAGGCCGGCGAGCAGTACTTC,CASSDTLGREAGEQYF
TRBD1,TRBJ1-1,15,TRBV13,many,TGTGCCAGCAGCTTAGGGACAGGGGGCATGACTGAAGCTTTCTTT,CASSLGTGGMTEAFF
.,TRBJ2-3,14,TRBV10-3,.,TGTGCCATCAGTGAAGGGACTCGCACAGATACGCAGTATTTT,CAISEGTRTDTQYF
TRBD1,TRBJ2-2,16,TRBV11-3,few,TGTGCCAGCAGCTCCCAAGGGACAGGGAAGGCCGGGGAGCTGTTTTTT,CASSSQGTGKAGELFF
.,TRBJ2-1,13,TRBV29-1,many,TGCAGCGTTGGGGCAGCAAATTACAATGAGCAGTTCTTC,CSVGAANYNEQFF
.,TRBJ1-1,15,TRBV20-1,many,TGCAGTGCTAGAGGAATGACAGGACGAAACACTGAAGCTTTCTTT,CSARGMTGRNTEAFF
TRBD1,TRBJ2-3,17,TRBV14,many,TGTGCCAGCAGCTTCGACAGGGGGCCATTGGTGACAGATACGCAGTATTTT,CASSFDRGPLVTDTQYF